Below are 27 T cell receptor beta chains sequenced from a single sample in a study of cytotoxic CD8 clonotypes in ibrutinib-treated CLL. Only in-frame clones appear in the TCRdb table, and some are missing; sequencing was by immunoSEQ multiplex PCR. The sample has 75,000 to 80,000 clones; less than 85% are singletons. This material consisted of PBMCs, taken after 24 months of ibrutinib treatment. All receptors derive from a human donor with chronic lymphocytic leukemia.

The chain carries TRBV7-9 and TRBJ1-4, with 9 positions matching TRBD1. The CDR3 covers 14 residues. Germline V gene sequence: CDR1 SEHNR, CDR2 FQNEAQ (reference sequence). The J segment lost 3 bases and the V segment lost 7 bases, leaving 3 bases of the junction unmatched. The chain's CDR3 is CASTRTGANEKLFF. The CDR3 nucleotides are TGTGCCAGCACTCGGACAGGGGCTAATGAAAAACTGTTTTTT.

The chain carries TRBV27 and TRBJ2-6; 11 bases align to TRBD2. From germline, CDR1 is MNHEY and CDR2 SMNVEV (reference sequence). The CDR3 totals 18 residues. Trimming cost V 7 bases and J 0 bases; bases outside gene matches: 8. CDR3 protein: CASKLLGLADSGANVLTF. The CDR3 DNA reads as TGTGCCAGCAAACTACTGGGACTAGCGGACTCTGGGGCCAACGTCCTGACTTTC.

The CDR3 sequence is CASSEGTGFQETQYF. The CDR3 nucleotides read TGTGCCAGTAGCGAAGGAACAGGGTTTCAAGAGACCCAGTACTTC. V gene TRBV19 combines with J gene TRBJ2-5; D may be TRBD1 (6 bases). Germline CDR1 LNHDA, CDR2 SQIVND (reference sequence). The V end lost 6 bases, the J end lost 2 bases, and 16 bases lay between the germline ends. The CDR3 extends over 15 amino acids.

The chain has TRBV27 and TRBJ2-7, with 9 bases lining up with TRBD2. Germline V lookup: CDR1 MNHEY, CDR2 SMNVEV (reference sequence). The CDR3 runs to 16 residues. The V and J ends lost 0 bases and 4 bases, in that order; junction bases with no gene match: 7. Here the CDR3 reads CASSLSGSGRMYEQYF. DNA of the CDR3: TGTGCCAGCAGTTTATCTGGTAGCGGGAGAATGTACGAGCAGTACTTC.

The V call is TRBV14, the J call TRBJ2-3, with a tentative D call TRBD1 (6 bases). The V end lost 0 bases, the J end lost 5 bases, and 12 bases lay between the germline ends. Germline V lookup: CDR1 SGHDN, CDR2 FVKESK. This CDR3 region has 15 residues. The CDR3 spells CASSQDPQGEDTQYF. The CDR3 coding sequence is TGTGCCAGCAGCCAAGACCCACAGGGCGAAGATACGCAGTATTTT.

The rearrangement uses TRBV7-2 and TRBJ2-7; 12 nucleotides align to TRBD2. The CDR3 is made up of 18 amino acids. Germline V CDR1 and CDR2: SGHTA, FQGNSA. V was pared by 4 bases and J by 7 bases, with 17 bases of the junction left unmatched. The CDR3: CASSSWASGRAATREQYF. CDR3 nucleotide sequence: TGTGCCAGCAGCTCTTGGGCTAGCGGGAGGGCCGCCACGCGGGAGCAGTACTTC.

This sequence joins TRBV19 and TRBJ2-4; D possibly uses TRBD1 or TRBD2 (6 bases each). Trimming took off 1 base at V and 5 bases at J, with 15 bases between the two ends. The germline V gene has CDR1 LNHDA and CDR2 SQIVND (reference sequence). The CDR3 loop spans 16 amino acids. The chain's CDR3 is CASSIGPGARENIQYF. CDR3 DNA: TGTGCCAGTAGTATAGGACCGGGGGCGCGTGAAAACATTCAGTACTTC.

The chain joins TRBV6-5 to TRBJ1-1; 7 positions agree with TRBD1. Germline V gene lookup returns CDR1 MNHEY and CDR2 SVGAGI. The trim removed 5 bases at V and 1 base at J, leaving 4 bases unmatched. This CDR3 has 14 residues. The CDR3 sequence is CASSLQGKNTEAFF. CDR3 in DNA: TGTGCCAGCAGTCTACAGGGGAAGAACACTGAAGCTTTCTTT.

V gene TRBV19 combines with J gene TRBJ2-4; D call uncertain. Trimming removed 3 bases from V and 0 bases from J, with 15 bases in between. Germline CDR1 and CDR2: LNHDA and SQIVND (reference sequence). This CDR3 spans 17 amino acids. The CDR3 nucleotides read TGTGCCAGTAGTATTTGGTCCGGGCTAGGAGCCAAAAACATTCAGTACTTC. It specifies CASSIWSGLGAKNIQYF.

The V and J genes are TRBV7-3 and TRBJ2-2; D remains unclear. There are 13 residues in the CDR3. CDR1 and CDR2 (germline): SGHTA, FQGTGA. V was shortened by 1 base and J by 9 bases, with 9 bases between the two germline ends. CDR3 coding DNA: TGTGCCAGCAGCTTAAATTCACGGCGGGAGCTGTTTTTT. Amino acids: CASSLNSRRELFF.

The DNA for the CDR3 is TGTGCCACCAGCAGAGACCCAAAGGGGGCTTCAAGCACAGATACGCAGTATTTT. Residues: CATSRDPKGASSTDTQYF. The genes are TRBV15 and TRBJ2-3; 7 bases agree with TRBD1. The V segment lost 0 bases and the J segment 0 bases; nucleotides outside the gene matches: 9. The CDR3 covers 18 residues. Per the germline V gene, CDR1 is LNHNV and CDR2 is YYDKDF (reference sequence).

This clone was seen only once. The V and J genes are TRBV5-1 and TRBJ2-1, with 7 bases fitting TRBD1. The CDR3 runs 14 residues. The J segment lost 2 bases and the V segment lost 5 bases, leaving 4 bases of the junction unmatched. Germline V gene lookup returns CDR1 SGHRS and CDR2 YFSETQ. The CDR3 sequence is CASRPDRAYNEQFF. CDR3 DNA: TGCGCCAGCAGGCCCGACAGGGCCTACAATGAGCAGTTCTTC. Looking up the rest from reference TRBV5-1 and TRBJ2-1 gives the full variable domain: KAGVTQTPRYLIKTRGQQVTLSCSPISGHRSVSWYQQTPGQGLQFLFEYFSETQRNKGNFPGRFSGRQFSNSRSEMNVSTLELGDSALYLCASRPDRAYNEQFFGPGTRLTVL.

CDR3 sequence reads: CAGWTSGGNEQFF. The CDR3, as DNA: TGTGCCGGATGGACTAGCGGGGGTAATGAGCAGTTCTTC. The chain combines TRBV2 with TRBJ2-1; 13 bases fit TRBD2. With V trimmed by 11 bases and J by 7 bases, 5 bases remained unmatched. The V gene's germline CDR1 is SNHLY and CDR2 FYNNEI. The CDR3 is 13 residues long.

V is TRBV14 and J is TRBJ2-7, with D perhaps TRBD1 (6 bases). The germline gives CDR1 SGHDN, CDR2 FVKESK. The V end lost 4 bases, the J end lost 0 bases, and 10 bases lay between the germline ends. This CDR3 contains 14 residues. CDR3 protein: CASSLYRDSYEQYF. CDR3 in DNA: TGTGCCAGCAGCCTGTACAGGGACTCCTACGAGCAGTACTTC.

V is TRBV11-3 and J is TRBJ1-5, with D perhaps matching TRBD1 (5 bases). The CDR3 extends over 14 amino acids. Trimming left V 6 bases short and J 4 bases short, with 13 bases between. Per germline, CDR1 SGHNT and CDR2 YENEEA. This CDR3 reads CASRLTVRNQPQHF. DNA of the CDR3: TGTGCCAGCAGGTTGACAGTGCGTAATCAGCCCCAGCATTTT.

The chain links TRBV28 to TRBJ1-5, with D perhaps TRBD1 (6 bases). This CDR3 region has 13 residues. Germline V gene data show CDR1 as MDHEN and CDR2 as SYDVKM. The ends were cut back, 9 bases at V and 3 bases at J, with 12 bases in the middle. CDR3 sequence reads: CASRQEYNQPQHF. For the CDR3, the DNA is TGTGCCAGTCGACAGGAATACAATCAGCCCCAGCATTTT. The whole variable domain, remainder taken from reference TRBV28 and TRBJ1-5, is DVKVTQSSRYLVKRTGEKVFLECVQDMDHENMFWYRQDPGLGLRLIYFSYDVKMKEKGDIPEGYSVSREKKERFSLILESASTNQTSMYLCASRQEYNQPQHFGDGTRLSIL.

The chain uses TRBV29-1 and TRBJ1-3; tentative D call: TRBD1 (6 bases). The V gene's germline CDR1 is SQVTM and CDR2 ANQGSEA. This CDR3 region has 14 residues. The V end lost 7 bases, the J end lost 7 bases, and 20 bases lay between the germline ends. Here the CDR3 DNA reads TGCAGCGCCCAAAGGACAGAAAGTCCGAACACCATATATTTT. It encodes CSAQRTESPNTIYF.

The chain couples TRBV18 to TRBJ2-1, with D perhaps assigned TRBD1 or TRBD2 (6 bases each). The germline V gene has CDR1 KGHSH and CDR2 LQKENI. V lost 1 base and J 4 bases, leaving 17 bases between the germline ends. The CDR3 is made up of 17 amino acids. As DNA, the CDR3 is TGTGCCAGCTCACCACGCCAACCGGGGGCTCTTTACAATGAGCAGTTCTTC. It is translated as CASSPRQPGALYNEQFF.

This chain links TRBV28 with TRBJ1-2; D remains ambiguous. Trimming pared 2 bases from V and 4 bases from J, leaving 11 bases between. The CDR3 is 14 residues long. The germline CDR1 and CDR2 sequences are MDHEN and SYDVKM. The CDR3 DNA sequence: TGTGCCAGCAGTTTACTCGACACCACCTATGGCTACACCTTC. Its protein is CASSLLDTTYGYTF.

The V call is TRBV6-1, the J call TRBJ2-6; D is uncertain. Trimming shortened V by 4 bases and J by 0 bases, and 19 bases separated the two germline ends. CDR1 and CDR2 (germline): MNHNS, SASEGT. CDR3 length: 19 amino acids. Here the CDR3 reads CASSGWAEKGYSGANVLTF. CDR3 nucleotide sequence: TGTGCCAGCAGTGGCTGGGCGGAAAAGGGCTACTCTGGGGCCAACGTCCTGACTTTC.

V gene TRBV5-6 combines with J gene TRBJ2-1; 10 bases agree with TRBD2. The germline V gene encodes CDR1 SGHDT and CDR2 YYEEEE. The CDR3 has 13 residues. V was clipped by 4 bases and J by 7 bases; unmatched bases: 2. The CDR3 bases are TGTGCCAGCAGCGCTAGCGGGAGTAATGAGCAGTTCTTC. This encodes CASSASGSNEQFF.

The V and J genes are TRBV7-6 and TRBJ1-5, with 9 bases fitting TRBD1. Unmatched junction bases numbered 3, after V lost 2 bases and J lost 7 bases. This CDR3 spans 14 amino acids. Per germline, CDR1 SGHVS and CDR2 FNYEAQ. CDR3 in DNA: TGTGCCAGCAGCTTACTGGGACAGGGCCAGCCCCAGCATTTT. As protein: CASSLLGQGQPQHF. The full variable domain, rest sourced from reference TRBV7-6 and TRBJ1-5, is GAGVSQSPRYKVTKRGQDVALRCDPISGHVSLYWYRQALGQGPEFLTYFNYEAQQDKSGLPNDRFSAERPEGSISTLTIQRTEQRDSAMYRCASSLLGQGQPQHFGDGTRLSIL.

Points on this clone: One end of the junction is discordant with germline, which a read error may explain. V is TRBV15 and J is TRBJ2-1; D may be TRBD1 or TRBD2 (6 bases each). This CDR3 contains 13 residues. The germline CDR1 and CDR2 sequences are LNHNV and YYDKDF (reference sequence). CDR3 region: CASRRDKADEQFF. The CDR3 region has the DNA TGTGCCTCCAGGCGGGACAAGGCGGATGAGCAGTTCTTC.

This rearrangement joins TRBV5-4 to TRBJ2-3, with D possibly TRBD2 on 6 matching bases. Trimming removed 5 bases at V and 0 bases at J, with 19 bases between. The CDR3 totals 17 residues. Per the germline V gene, CDR1 is SGHNT and CDR2 is YYREEE (reference sequence). CDR3 coding DNA: TGTGCCAGCAGTTTCAGACTAGACAGCCTCAGCACAGATACGCAGTATTTT. Translation: CASSFRLDSLSTDTQYF. Variable domain in full (rest from reference TRBV5-4 and TRBJ2-3): ETGVTQSPTHLIKTRGQQVTLRCSSQSGHNTVSWYQQALGQGPQFIFQYYREEENGRGNFPPRFSGLQFPNYSSELNVNALELDDSALYLCASSFRLDSLSTDTQYFGPGTRLTVL.

J is TRBJ2-3 and V is TRBV4-3; D unresolved. CDR3 size: 16 residues. Trimming pared 0 bases from V and 0 bases from J, leaving 10 bases between. The germline V gene encodes CDR1 LGHNA and CDR2 YSLEER. The DNA for the CDR3 is TGCGCCAGCAGCCAAGAGGCCCAACCTAGCACAGATACGCAGTATTTT. Protein product: CASSQEAQPSTDTQYF.

The chain recombines TRBV7-3 with TRBJ2-5; D might be TRBD1 (5 bases). This CDR3 is built from 15 residues. Trimming pared 5 bases from V and 5 bases from J, leaving 18 bases between. Germline CDR1 reads SGHTA; CDR2 reads FQGTGA. CDR3 amino acids: CASSRTQGIWETQYF. The CDR3 DNA reads as TGTGCCAGCAGCCGGACCCAGGGTATTTGGGAGACCCAGTACTTC.

In this sample, this clone turned up once. The rearrangement links TRBV11-2 to TRBJ2-7; TRBD2 matches at 9 bases. J gave up 4 bases and V 1 base, and 2 bases lay outside the gene matches. Germline V gene data show CDR1 as SGHAT and CDR2 as FQNNGV. This CDR3 region has 14 residues. CDR3 in DNA: TGTGCCAGCAGCTTAGTAGCGGGGGCGTACGAGCAGTACTTC. It encodes CASSLVAGAYEQYF.